This T cell receptor beta chain is drawn from a study of cytomegalovirus exposure and HLA in healthy donors. The table came from immunoSEQ multiplex PCR; TCRdb's copy has only in-frame clones and leaves some out. This table has about 240,000 clones, roughly 86% appearing once. V gave up 5 bases and J gave up 8 bases; unmatched junction bases: 7. The CDR3 has 13 residues. Germline CDR1 is SGHVS and CDR2 is FQNEAQ. Study results and caveats: Three chains linked to CMV were shown in vitro to be specific for CMV antigens. Rarity characterized most TCR sequences, yet some public TCRs appeared in many donors. Cytomegalovirus status, reportedly, was diagnosed with high specificity and sensitivity by the classifier.

This clone turned up a few times. Its antigen remains unknown. J is TRBJ2-7 and V is TRBV7-8, with 9 nucleotides matching TRBD2. This sequence was found in a woman in her 30s in good health and CMV-seropositive. Sequencing was performed on PBMCs. CDR3 protein: CASSTRLAAKQYF. CDR3 coding DNA: TGTGCCAGCAGCACCCGACTAGCGGCGAAGCAGTACTTC.